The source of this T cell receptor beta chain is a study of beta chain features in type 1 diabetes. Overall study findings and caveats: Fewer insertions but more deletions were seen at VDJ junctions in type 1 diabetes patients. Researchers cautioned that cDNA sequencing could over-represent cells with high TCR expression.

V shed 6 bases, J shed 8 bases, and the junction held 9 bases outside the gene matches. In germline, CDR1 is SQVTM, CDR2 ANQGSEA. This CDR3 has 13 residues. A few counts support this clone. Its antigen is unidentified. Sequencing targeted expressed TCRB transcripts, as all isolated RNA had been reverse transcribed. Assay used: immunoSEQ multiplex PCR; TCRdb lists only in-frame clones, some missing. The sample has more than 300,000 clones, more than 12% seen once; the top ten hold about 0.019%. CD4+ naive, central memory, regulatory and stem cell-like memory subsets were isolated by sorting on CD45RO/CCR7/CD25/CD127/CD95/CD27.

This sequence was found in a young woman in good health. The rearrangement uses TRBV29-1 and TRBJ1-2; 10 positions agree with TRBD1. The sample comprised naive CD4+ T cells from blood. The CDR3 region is CSVAGTGAWGYTF. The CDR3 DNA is TGCAGCGTGGCCGGGACAGGGGCGTGGGGCTACACCTTC.